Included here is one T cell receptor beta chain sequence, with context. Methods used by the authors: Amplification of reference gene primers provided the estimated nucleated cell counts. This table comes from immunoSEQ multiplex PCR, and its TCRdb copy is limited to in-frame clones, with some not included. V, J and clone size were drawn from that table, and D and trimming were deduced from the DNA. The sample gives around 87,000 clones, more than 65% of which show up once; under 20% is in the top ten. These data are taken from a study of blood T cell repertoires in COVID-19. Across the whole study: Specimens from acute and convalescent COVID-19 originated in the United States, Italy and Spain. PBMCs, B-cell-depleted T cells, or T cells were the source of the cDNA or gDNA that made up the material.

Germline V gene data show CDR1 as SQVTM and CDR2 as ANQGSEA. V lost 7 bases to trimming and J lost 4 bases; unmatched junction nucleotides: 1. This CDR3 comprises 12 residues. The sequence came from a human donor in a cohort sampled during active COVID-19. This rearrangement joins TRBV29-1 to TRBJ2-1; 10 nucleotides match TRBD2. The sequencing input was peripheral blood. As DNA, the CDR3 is TGCAGCGCGACTAGCGGGTACAATGAGCAGTTCTTC. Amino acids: CSATSGYNEQFF.